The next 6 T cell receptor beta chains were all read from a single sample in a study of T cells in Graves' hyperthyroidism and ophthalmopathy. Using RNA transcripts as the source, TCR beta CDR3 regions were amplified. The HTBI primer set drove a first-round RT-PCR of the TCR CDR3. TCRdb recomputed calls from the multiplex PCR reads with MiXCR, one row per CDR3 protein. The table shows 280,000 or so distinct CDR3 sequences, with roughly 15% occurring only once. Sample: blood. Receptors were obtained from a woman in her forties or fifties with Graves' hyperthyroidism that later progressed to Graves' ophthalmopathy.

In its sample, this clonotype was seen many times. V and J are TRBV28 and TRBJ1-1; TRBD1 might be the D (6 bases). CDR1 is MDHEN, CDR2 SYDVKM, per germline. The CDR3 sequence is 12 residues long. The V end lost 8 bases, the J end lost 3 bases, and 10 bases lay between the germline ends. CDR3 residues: CASRGGYTEAFF. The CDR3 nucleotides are TGTGCCAGCCGAGGGGGGTACACTGAAGCTTTCTTT.

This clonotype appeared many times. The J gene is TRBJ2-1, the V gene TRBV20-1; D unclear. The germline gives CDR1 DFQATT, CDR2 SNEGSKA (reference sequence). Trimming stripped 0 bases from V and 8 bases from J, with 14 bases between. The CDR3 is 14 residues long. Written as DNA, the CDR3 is TGCAGTGCTAGAGATCTTTACCAAGGCGATGAGCAGTTCTTC. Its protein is CSARDLYQGDEQFF.

The CDR3 loop reads CASSGTSPLTDTQYF. CDR3 DNA: TGCGCCAGCAGTGGGACTAGCCCTCTCACAGATACGCAGTATTTT. V and J are TRBV10-2 and TRBJ2-3; 8 nucleotides match TRBD2. V gave up 4 bases and J gave up 2 bases; unmatched junction bases: 5. CDR3 size: 15 residues. CDR1 and CDR2 from the germline V gene are WSHSY and SAAADI.

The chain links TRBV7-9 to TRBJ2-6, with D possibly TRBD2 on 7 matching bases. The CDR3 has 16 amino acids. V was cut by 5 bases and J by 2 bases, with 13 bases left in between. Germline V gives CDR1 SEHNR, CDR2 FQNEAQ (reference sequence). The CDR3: CASSPIGGAGANVLTF. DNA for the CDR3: TGTGCCAGCAGCCCCATAGGGGGGGCTGGGGCCAACGTCCTGACTTTC.

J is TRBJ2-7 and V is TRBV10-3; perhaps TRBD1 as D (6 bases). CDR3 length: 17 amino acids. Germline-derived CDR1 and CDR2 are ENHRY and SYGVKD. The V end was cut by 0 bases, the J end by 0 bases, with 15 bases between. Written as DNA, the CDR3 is TGTGCCATCAGTGAGTCGAATTGGGGGCCCACCTCCTACGAGCAGTACTTC. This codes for CAISESNWGPTSYEQYF.

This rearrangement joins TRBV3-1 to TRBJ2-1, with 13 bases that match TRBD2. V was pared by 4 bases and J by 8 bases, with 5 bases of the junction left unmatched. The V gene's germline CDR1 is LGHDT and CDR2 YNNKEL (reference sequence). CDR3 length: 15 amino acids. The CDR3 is CASSLPGTSGDEQFF. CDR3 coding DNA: TGTGCCAGCAGCCTACCGGGGACTAGCGGGGATGAGCAGTTCTTC.